Each of the 27 T cell receptor beta chains below was sequenced from the same sample in a study of T cell repertoires in cytomegalovirus infection. No cognate antigen is known for these TCRs. TCRdb reprocessed the reads via MiXCR and lists one record per CDR3 protein. The sample consists of about 830,000 distinct CDR3 sequences, around a third of them appearing once. The sample here was cultured CD8+ T cells from PBMCs, taken from culture after CMV antigen stimulation. All receptors derive from a human donor in good health (CMV status not recorded). Some clones in this sample may be carry-over from other donors' samples.

A few counts support this clonotype. This chain links TRBV5-8 with TRBJ2-7; 9 nucleotides line up with TRBD1. J was trimmed by 5 bases and V by 3 bases; bases with no gene match: 6. The germline gives CDR1 SGHTS, CDR2 YDEGEE. The CDR3 has 14 amino acids. CDR3 loop: CASSWGTGGDEQYF. In nucleotides, the CDR3 is TGTGCCAGCAGCTGGGGCACAGGGGGCGACGAGCAGTACTTC.

In its sample, this clonotype was seen a few times. V gene TRBV27 combines with J gene TRBJ2-7; 10 bases line up with TRBD1. Trimming at V came to 6 bases and at J to 4 bases, leaving 9 bases not matched to a gene. This CDR3 has 15 amino acids. Germline V CDR1 and CDR2: MNHEY, SMNVEV (reference sequence). CDR3 nucleotide sequence: TGTGCCAGCAGCCCGACAGGGGGCGCCTTGTACGAGCAGTACTTC. Its protein is CASSPTGGALYEQYF.

The genes are TRBV19 and TRBJ2-4, with TRBD2 as a possible D gene (5 bases). Germline CDR1 is LNHDA and CDR2 is SQIVND (reference sequence). The CDR3 totals 15 residues. With 3 bases removed from V and 7 bases from J, the gap between germline ends came to 16 bases. CDR3 amino acids: CASSIPPGSQNIQYF. The CDR3 coding sequence is TGTGCCAGTAGTATCCCCCCGGGATCCCAGAACATTCAGTACTTC.

This clonotype was found many times. CDR3 bases: TGTGCCAGCAGCCCGAGTCGACTTGCCTACGAGCAGTACTTC. Translating gives CASSPSRLAYEQYF. The genes are TRBV7-8 and TRBJ2-7, with D hard to call. The length of the CDR3 is 14 residues. The V gene's germline CDR1 is SGHVS and CDR2 FQNEAQ. V gave up 5 bases and J gave up 2 bases, with 13 bases separating them.

V and J are TRBV4-2 and TRBJ2-1; 8 nucleotides agree with TRBD2. Germline CDR1 is LGHNA and CDR2 is YNFKEQ. The CDR3 contains 15 residues. The ends lost 4 bases at V and 6 bases at J; junction bases unmatched: 8. CDR3 sequence reads: CASSPSRGGTNEQFF. The CDR3 DNA follows: TGTGCCAGCAGCCCGTCTCGCGGGGGGACCAATGAGCAGTTCTTC.

This chain connects TRBV27 to TRBJ2-2; either TRBD1 or TRBD2 may supply D (5 bases each). This CDR3 has 15 residues. The germline CDR1 and CDR2 sequences are MNHEY and SMNVEV (reference sequence). Trimming cost V 2 bases and J 5 bases, with 12 bases left between them. The CDR3 bases are TGTGCCAGCAGTTTAAGGGGAGAGGGGACCGGGGAGCTGTTTTTT. As protein: CASSLRGEGTGELFF.

The chain links TRBV5-3 to TRBJ1-1, with D maybe TRBD1 (6 bases). TRBV5-3 is flagged as an ORF with uncertain function. The CDR3 is 14 amino acids. V was pared by 8 bases and J by 1 base, with 15 bases between. The CDR3 DNA follows: TGTGCCAGCAGCACCGACAGGTCGAACACTGAAGCTTTCTTT. Protein sequence: CASSTDRSNTEAFF.

The V and J genes are TRBV14 and TRBJ2-7; D unresolved. This CDR3 is 15 amino acids long. Trimming cost V 4 bases and J 2 bases, with 15 bases left between them. Germline V gene sequence: CDR1 SGHDN, CDR2 FVKESK. The CDR3 nucleotides are TGTGCCAGCAGCCTCGGATGGGTCCGGACCTACGAGCAGTACTTC. Its protein product is CASSLGWVRTYEQYF.

For this clonotype: The junction and the germline gene differ at one end; a read error may be behind it. The J gene is TRBJ2-5, the V gene TRBV7-6, with D perhaps matching TRBD2 (6 bases). CDR1 and CDR2 (germline): SGHVS, FNYEAQ. The CDR3 covers 13 residues. The CDR3 bases are TGTGCTAGCAGCGATGGGACTGAAGAGACCCAGTACTTC. This encodes CASSDGTEETQYF.

V gene TRBV7-3 combines with J gene TRBJ1-1; D not resolved. The CDR3 spans 16 residues. V was trimmed by 1 base and J by 3 bases, leaving 15 bases between them. Germline CDR1 reads SGHTA; CDR2 reads FQGTGA. CDR3 loop: CASSLMRRQRDTEAFF. The CDR3 region has the DNA TGTGCCAGCAGCTTAATGCGGAGGCAGAGGGACACTGAAGCTTTCTTT.

This clonotype showed up just once. J is TRBJ2-1 and V is TRBV29-1; D is perhaps TRBD1 or TRBD2 (6 bases each). The CDR3 length is 13 residues. Germline V CDR1 and CDR2: SQVTM, ANQGSEA. Trimming pared 2 bases from V and 4 bases from J, leaving 9 bases between. The CDR3 here is CSVEPGAYNEQFF. The CDR3 DNA sequence: TGCAGCGTTGAACCGGGGGCTTACAATGAGCAGTTCTTC.

This clonotype was seen a few times. The V gene is TRBV7-9, the J gene TRBJ2-2; 12 bases line up with TRBD1. Unmatched junction bases numbered 5, after V lost 3 bases and J lost 6 bases. The CDR3 has 16 amino acids. The germline gives CDR1 SEHNR, CDR2 FQNEAQ (reference sequence). CDR3 coding DNA: TGTGCCAGCAGCTTGCCGGGACAGGGGGCGCCCGGGGAGCTGTTTTTT. Protein: CASSLPGQGAPGELFF. Supplemented by reference TRBV7-9 and TRBJ2-2, the full variable domain reads DTGVSQNPRHKITKRGQNVTFRCDPISEHNRLYWYRQTLGQGPEFLTYFQNEAQLEKSRLLSDRFSAERPKGSFSTLEIQRTEQGDSAMYLCASSLPGQGAPGELFFGEGSRLTVL.

The V gene is TRBV4-1, the J gene TRBJ2-3; 9 positions match TRBD2. The CDR3 is made up of 17 amino acids. The junction had 10 bases not matched to a gene; V was cut back by 0 bases and J by 6 bases. Germline V lookup: CDR1 MGHRA, CDR2 YSYEKL. CDR3: CASSQDFLVRGGDTQYF. The CDR3 region has the DNA TGCGCCAGCAGCCAAGATTTCCTCGTGCGGGGGGGGGATACGCAGTATTTT.

This clonotype was counted between two and nine times. V usage is TRBV9 and J usage is TRBJ1-5; weak D call: TRBD1 (5 bases). Trimming shortened V by 3 bases and J by 10 bases, and 20 bases separated the two germline ends. This CDR3 is built from 15 residues. Germline V lookup: CDR1 SGDLS, CDR2 YYNGEE. In DNA, the CDR3 is TGTGCCAGCAGCGAGGGGCCGCACGGGGGATTTCCCCAGCATTTT. Its protein is CASSEGPHGGFPQHF.

The gene calls are TRBV18 and TRBJ2-5, with TRBD1 matching 8 bases. The V gene end was trimmed by 6 bases and the J gene end by 5 bases; junction bases not matched to a gene: 11. Per the germline V gene, CDR1 is KGHSH and CDR2 is LQKENI. There are 15 residues in the CDR3. The CDR3 nucleotides are TGTGCCAGCTCTCAAAATCAGGGGGCGGTGGAGACCCAGTACTTC. It codes for CASSQNQGAVETQYF.

This clonotype was observed many times. This chain joins TRBV5-6 and TRBJ2-2; 8 bases fit TRBD2. Germline V gives CDR1 SGHDT, CDR2 YYEEEE. This CDR3 region has 15 residues. V lost 6 bases, J lost 7 bases, and 11 bases stayed unmatched. CDR3 residues: CASKPRTSRVGELFF. The CDR3 DNA reads as TGTGCCAGCAAACCCCGGACTAGCCGTGTCGGGGAGCTGTTTTTT.

This clonotype was seen a few times. The J gene is TRBJ2-3, the V gene TRBV4-2, with 7 bases aligning to TRBD2. V lost 8 bases to trimming and J lost 2 bases; unmatched junction nucleotides: 13. This CDR3 has 16 residues. In germline, CDR1 is LGHNA, CDR2 YNFKEQ. CDR3 nucleotide sequence: TGTGCCAGCGGATCCCTGACGGGGGGACCCACAGATACGCAGTATTTT. This sequence encodes CASGSLTGGPTDTQYF.

The V gene is TRBV7-6, the J gene TRBJ2-1; 10 bases are a match to TRBD1. CDR1 and CDR2 from the germline V gene are SGHVS and FNYEAQ. The CDR3 runs 16 residues. The V and J ends lost 1 base and 8 bases, in that order; junction bases with no gene match: 8. This CDR3 is CASSLGRQGAWYEQFF. In DNA form, the CDR3 reads TGTGCCAGCAGCTTAGGACGACAGGGGGCCTGGTATGAGCAGTTCTTC.

This clonotype was seen just once. The chain has TRBV10-2 and TRBJ2-3, with 12 positions matching TRBD2. The V gene's germline CDR1 is WSHSY and CDR2 SAAADI. Trimming cost V 8 bases and J 4 bases; bases outside gene matches: 7. This CDR3 contains 15 residues. CDR3 coding DNA: TGCGCCAGCTGGACTAGCGGGGATCGGGCAGATACGCAGTATTTT. It yields the protein CASWTSGDRADTQYF.

The V call is TRBV4-3, the J call TRBJ1-6; the D gene is possibly TRBD1 (6 bases). V lost 1 base and J lost 6, with 13 bases in between. CDR3 size: 16 residues. Germline V gene data show CDR1 as LGHNA and CDR2 as YSLEER. The CDR3 spells CASSQVLGGLNSPLHF. In DNA form, the CDR3 reads TGCGCCAGCAGCCAAGTTCTCGGGGGGCTTAATTCACCCCTCCACTTT.

This clonotype has a count of ten or more. This sequence joins TRBV7-6 and TRBJ1-2, with 10 bases aligning to TRBD1. Germline V gene lookup returns CDR1 SGHVS and CDR2 FNYEAQ. The CDR3 length is 15 residues. J was trimmed by 5 bases and V by 4 bases; bases with no gene match: 7. The CDR3 nucleotides are TGTGCCAGCAGCTCCGGGACAGGGGCCGGGTATGGCTACACCTTC. This translates into CASSSGTGAGYGYTF.

The V gene is TRBV7-9, the J gene TRBJ2-1; TRBD2 aligns across 8 bases. CDR1 is SEHNR and CDR2 is FQNEAQ in the germline V gene (reference sequence). The CDR3 runs 15 residues. Trimming at V came to 6 bases and at J to 8 bases, leaving 12 bases not matched to a gene. In DNA form, the CDR3 reads TGTGCCAGCAGGCCGGGAGGGGCACTAAGAGATGAGCAGTTCTTC. As protein: CASRPGGALRDEQFF.

This clonotype was observed at least ten times. The V call is TRBV7-9, the J call TRBJ2-7, with 7 bases aligning to TRBD1. The germline gives CDR1 SEHNR, CDR2 FQNEAQ (reference sequence). With V trimmed by 5 bases and J by 3 bases, 4 bases remained unmatched. The CDR3 has 13 residues. The CDR3 DNA reads TGTGCCAGCAGCCTAAGACAGGGCTACGAGCAGTACTTC. This gives the protein CASSLRQGYEQYF.

This clonotype has ten or more counts. The chain employs TRBV11-3 and TRBJ1-4; tentatively, D is TRBD1 (6 bases). Trimming removed 7 bases from V and 3 bases from J, with 12 bases in between. Germline values: CDR1 SGHNT, CDR2 YENEEA. The length of the CDR3 is 14 residues. CDR3 residues: CASKRTVPNEKLFF. The CDR3 DNA reads as TGTGCCAGCAAGAGGACAGTACCTAATGAAAAACTGTTTTTT.

This clonotype was seen repeatedly, ten times or more. In nucleotides, the CDR3 is TGTGCCAGCAGCCCTAAACCCGGGAGGATAAAGGAAAACATTCAGTACTTC. Translation gives CASSPKPGRIKENIQYF. The rearrangement joins TRBV7-6 to TRBJ2-4, with 7 bases that match TRBD2. This CDR3 spans 17 amino acids. Germline CDR1 is SGHVS and CDR2 is FNYEAQ. V lost 5 bases to trimming and J lost 5 bases; unmatched junction nucleotides: 15.

This clonotype occurred a few times. This chain uses TRBV7-6 with TRBJ2-1, with 9 bases fitting TRBD2. The germline CDR1 and CDR2 sequences are SGHVS and FNYEAQ. This CDR3 comprises 18 residues. The V segment lost 0 bases and the J segment 3 bases; nucleotides outside the gene matches: 9. CDR3 bases: TGTGCCAGCAGCTTAGCTGGCGGGGGGGGGCCGGTCTACAATGAGCAGTTCTTC. Encoded protein: CASSLAGGGGPVYNEQFF.

The V call is TRBV6-6, the J call TRBJ1-5; no definite D call. Germline V CDR1 and CDR2: MNHNY, SVGAGI (reference sequence). The CDR3 totals 18 residues. The ends were cut back, 0 bases at V and 0 bases at J, with 15 bases in the middle. The CDR3 here is CASSYSPYNVNSNQPQHF. The CDR3 region has the DNA TGTGCCAGCAGTTACTCACCCTACAACGTGAATAGCAATCAGCCCCAGCATTTT.